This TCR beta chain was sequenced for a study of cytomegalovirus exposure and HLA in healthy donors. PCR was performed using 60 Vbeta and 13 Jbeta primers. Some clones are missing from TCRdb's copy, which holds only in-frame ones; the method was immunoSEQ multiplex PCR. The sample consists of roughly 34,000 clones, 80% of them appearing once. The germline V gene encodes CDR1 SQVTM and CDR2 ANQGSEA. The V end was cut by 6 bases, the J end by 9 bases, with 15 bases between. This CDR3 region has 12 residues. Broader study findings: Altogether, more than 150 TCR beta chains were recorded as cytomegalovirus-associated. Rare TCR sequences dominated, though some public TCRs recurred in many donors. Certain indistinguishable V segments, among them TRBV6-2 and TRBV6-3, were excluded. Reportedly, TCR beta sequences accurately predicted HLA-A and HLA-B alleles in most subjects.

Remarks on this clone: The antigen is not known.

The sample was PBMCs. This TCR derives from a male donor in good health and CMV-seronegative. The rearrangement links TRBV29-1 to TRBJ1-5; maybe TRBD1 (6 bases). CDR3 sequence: CSVRTAEGPQHF. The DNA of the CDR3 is TGCAGCGTACGGACAGCTGAGGGGCCCCAGCATTTT.